The clone carrying this T cell receptor beta chain has only a few counts. This sample is part of a study of early T cells in non-severe SARS-CoV-2 infection. Individual cDNA molecules received unique molecular identifiers. MiXCR was run by TCRdb on the 5' RACE reads, yielding one entry per CDR3 protein. Among tens of thousands of distinct CDR3 sequences, roughly 13% were seen once, and the ten largest hold roughly 10%. Germline values: CDR1 SGHNT, CDR2 YENEEA. This CDR3 region has 14 residues. V lost 1 base to trimming and J lost 5 bases, with 12 bases between them. V and J are TRBV11-3 and TRBJ2-7; D perhaps matches TRBD2 (5 bases). The TCR was taken from an adult who was a healthcare worker with PCR-confirmed SARS-CoV-2 infection or an uninfected control (not recorded which). The sequenced material came from whole blood. The CDR3 protein is CASSLAGELNEQYF. Written as DNA, the CDR3 is TGTGCCAGCAGCTTAGCTGGGGAGCTTAACGAGCAGTACTTC. Full variable domain (rest looked up from reference TRBV11-3 and TRBJ2-7): EAGVVQSPRYKIIEKKQPVAFWCNPISGHNTLYWYLQNLGQGPELLIRYENEEAVDDSQLPKDRFSAERLKGVDSTLKIQPAELGDSAVYLCASSLAGELNEQYFGPGTRLTVT.